The entry below describes one T cell receptor (beta chain). The data stem from a study of control samples from healthy donors and cancer patients. This CDR3 has 14 residues. Germline CDR1 and CDR2: LNHNV and YYDKDF (reference sequence). The V end lost 1 base, the J end lost 5 bases, and 9 bases lay between the germline ends. Here immunoSEQ multiplex PCR was the method, and the copy in TCRdb shows in-frame clones only, minus some. The repertoire consists of some 80,000 clones, with roughly 90% occurring once and the leading ten covering under 2.5%. The sample was PBMCs. The TCR was taken from a woman aged 60-70 years with head and neck cancer. The chain is built from TRBV15 and TRBJ1-5; D is undetermined. CDR3 region: CATSRVALDQPQHF. As DNA, the CDR3 is TGTGCCACCAGCAGAGTCGCCCTTGATCAGCCCCAGCATTTT.